The clone carrying this T cell receptor beta chain has only one observation. This sample is drawn from a study of technical replicates of blood from a few donors. Method: immunoSEQ multiplex PCR; TCRdb's copy keeps in-frame clones and lacks some. Of around 100,000 clones in the sample, 95% to 96% were seen once. Germline V CDR1 and CDR2: MGHRA, YSYEKL. J lost 6 bases, V lost 4 bases, and 7 bases had no gene match. The CDR3 consists of 14 residues. The receptor was isolated from a human donor in good health. The sample consisted of T cells isolated from PBMCs. This chain joins TRBV4-1 and TRBJ2-7; 9 positions match TRBD1. The CDR3 sequence is CASSPNRGPLEQYF. The CDR3 DNA is TGCGCCAGCAGCCCCAACAGGGGGCCCCTCGAGCAGTACTTC.